These T cell receptor beta chains were read from a single sample in a study of blood T cell repertoires in COVID-19. Profiling relied on immunoSEQ multiplex PCR, and the TCRdb table lists in-frame clones only, not all of them. The data show some 220,000 clones, about 85% seen once. Sequenced sample: peripheral blood. These receptors were taken from a woman aged 55-70 years with active or convalescent COVID-19. CDR3s include the opening cysteine and the closing phenylalanine or tryptophan. Fields, in order: J gene, D gene, V gene, CDR3 DNA, CDR3 protein. D genes are given only for firm matches.

>TRBJ2-3|TRBD1|TRBV2
TGTGCCAGCAGCGCGGACAGGGTTACCACAGATACGCAGTATTTT
CASSADRVTTDTQYF
>TRBJ2-7|TRBD2|TRBV30
TGTGCCTGGAGTCAGCCTCCGGGACTAGGGTCCTACGAGCAGTACTTC
CAWSQPPGLGSYEQYF
>TRBJ2-1|.|TRBV28
TGTGCCAGCCTAAGAAACCGGGGGACCTCCTTTTTCTTC
CASLRNRGTSFFF
>TRBJ1-1|TRBD1|TRBV7-3
TGTGCCAGCAGCCGAGAATCAGGGGGTACTGAAGCTTTCTTT
CASSRESGGTEAFF
>TRBJ2-1|TRBD2|TRBV6-1
TGTGCCAGCAGTGCGGGACTAGCGGGAGGAGTCTCCTACAATGAGCAGTTCTTC
CASSAGLAGGVSYNEQFF
>TRBJ2-1|.|TRBV29-1
TGCAGCGCATCCAGGGGAAATGAGCAGTTCTTC
CSASRGNEQFF
>TRBJ1-1|.|TRBV20-1
TGCAGTGCTCAGGCGCGAATTGAAGCTTTCTTT
CSAQARIEAFF
>TRBJ2-5|.|TRBV5-4
TGTGCCAGCAGCCGGGACCCGGACAGCCAAGAGACCCAGTACTTC
CASSRDPDSQETQYF
>TRBJ1-4|TRBD1|TRBV6-5
TGTGCCAGCAGCCGGGACAGGGATGAAAAACTGTTTTTT
CASSRDRDEKLFF
>TRBJ2-7|.|TRBV28
TGTGCCAGCAGTTTCGGGAGCTCCTACGAGCAGTACTTC
CASSFGSSYEQYF
>TRBJ1-1|.|TRBV2
TGTGCCAGCAGTGTCGGGGTGGGGGCTTTCTTT
CASSVGVGAFF
>TRBJ2-5|.|TRBV5-1
TGCGCCAGCAGCTTGGACATCTTCGAAGAGACCCAGTACTTC
CASSLDIFEETQYF
>TRBJ2-1|TRBD2|TRBV11-3
TGTGCCAGCAGCGCCGGGACTAGCGGGAGGGCCAATGAGCAGTTCTTC
CASSAGTSGRANEQFF
>TRBJ1-6|TRBD1|TRBV5-6
TGTGCCAGCAGCCCCGCGCGGGACAGGGGTTGGAATTCACCCCTCCACTTT
CASSPARDRGWNSPLHF
>TRBJ2-3|TRBD2|TRBV10-1
TGCGCCAGCAGCCCTCAGATTAGCGGGAGTATAGATACGCAGTATTTT
CASSPQISGSIDTQYF
>TRBJ1-2|TRBD1|TRBV14
TGTGCCAGCAGCCCCCGGACAGGGAATGGCTACACCTTC
CASSPRTGNGYTF
>TRBJ2-7|.|TRBV15
TGTGCCACCAGCAGGGAAGACGGGACTTCTACCTACGAGCAGTACTTC
CATSREDGTSTYEQYF